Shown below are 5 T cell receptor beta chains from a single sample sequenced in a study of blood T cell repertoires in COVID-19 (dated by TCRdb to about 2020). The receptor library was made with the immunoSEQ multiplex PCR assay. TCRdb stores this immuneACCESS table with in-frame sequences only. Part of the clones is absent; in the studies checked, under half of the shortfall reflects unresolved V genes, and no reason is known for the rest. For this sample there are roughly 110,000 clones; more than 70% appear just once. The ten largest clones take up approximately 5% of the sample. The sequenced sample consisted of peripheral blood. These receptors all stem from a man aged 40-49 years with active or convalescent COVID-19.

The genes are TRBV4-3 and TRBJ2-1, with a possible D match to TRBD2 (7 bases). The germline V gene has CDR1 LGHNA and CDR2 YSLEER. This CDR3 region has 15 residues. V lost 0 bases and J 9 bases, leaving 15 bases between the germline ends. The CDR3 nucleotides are TGCGCCAGCAGCCAAGATTTGGGGGGGCTGGGTGAGCAGTTCTTC. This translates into CASSQDLGGLGEQFF.

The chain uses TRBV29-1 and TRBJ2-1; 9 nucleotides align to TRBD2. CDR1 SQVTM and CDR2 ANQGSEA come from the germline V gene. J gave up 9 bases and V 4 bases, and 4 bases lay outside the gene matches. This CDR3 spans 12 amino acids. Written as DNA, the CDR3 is TGCAGCGTTGGGACTAGCGTAGGTGAGCAGTTCTTC. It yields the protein CSVGTSVGEQFF.

The CDR3 here is CASEGQGRNQPQHF. In DNA, the CDR3 is TGTGCCAGTGAAGGACAGGGCCGTAATCAGCCCCAGCATTTT. This chain links TRBV25-1 with TRBJ1-5; 8 bases fit TRBD1. The CDR3 contains 14 residues. V was clipped by 9 bases and J by 4 bases; unmatched bases: 8. CDR1 is MGHDK, CDR2 SYGVNS, per germline. The whole variable domain, filled in from reference TRBV25-1 and TRBJ1-5, reads EADIYQTPRYLVIGTGKKITLECSQTMGHDKMYWYQQDPGMELHLIHYSYGVNSTEKGDLSSESTVSRIRTEHFPLTLESARPSHTSQYLCASEGQGRNQPQHFGDGTRLSIL.

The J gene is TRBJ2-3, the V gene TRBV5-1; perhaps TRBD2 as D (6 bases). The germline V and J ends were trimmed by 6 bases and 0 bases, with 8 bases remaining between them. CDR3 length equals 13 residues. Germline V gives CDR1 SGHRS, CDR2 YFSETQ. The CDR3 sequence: CASISGSTDTQYF. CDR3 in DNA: TGCGCCAGCATAAGCGGGAGCACAGATACGCAGTATTTT.

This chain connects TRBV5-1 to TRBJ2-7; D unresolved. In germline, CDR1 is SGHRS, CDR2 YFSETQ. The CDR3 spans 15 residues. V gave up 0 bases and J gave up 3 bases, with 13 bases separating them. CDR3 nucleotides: TGCGCCAGCAGCTTGGGCTATTCGTCCTACTACGAGCAGTACTTC. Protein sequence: CASSLGYSSYYEQYF.